This T cell receptor (beta chain) appears in the sequencing data of a study of beta chain features in type 1 diabetes. All of the isolated RNA was reverse transcribed, so expressed TCRB transcripts were sequenced. Assay used: immunoSEQ multiplex PCR; TCRdb lists only in-frame clones, some missing. The table records about 180,000 clones, about 13% of them present only once. Germline V gives CDR1 MRHNA, CDR2 SNTAGT. This CDR3 spans 14 amino acids. V lost 2 bases and J lost 4; bases outside the gene matches: 0. Overall study results and limits: Naive, central memory and Treg TCRB repertoires appeared more alike in patients than in healthy donors.

With respect to this clone: Its antigen remains unknown.

This TCR came from a woman under 30 in good health. Sequenced sample: central memory CD4+ T cells from blood. This chain joins TRBV6-4 and TRBJ2-3; 10 nucleotides align to TRBD1. The CDR3 region is CASSDGTGADTQYF. DNA of the CDR3: TGTGCCAGCAGTGACGGGACAGGGGCAGATACGCAGTATTTT.